Shown below are 28 T cell receptor beta chains from a single sample sequenced in a study of cytomegalovirus exposure and HLA in healthy donors. The study ran its PCR with 60 Vbeta and 13 Jbeta primers. TCRdb's table, derived via immunoSEQ multiplex PCR, lists solely in-frame clones and lacks some. Counted here are 65,000 to 85,000 clones, about 80% occurring once; the ten biggest clones make up roughly 3%. Sequenced sample: PBMCs. These receptors came from a man aged 45-60 years in good health and CMV-seropositive.

This clone was observed a few times. The chain is built from TRBV5-1 and TRBJ2-7, with TRBD1 matching over 7 bases. The length of the CDR3 is 14 residues. Germline V gene sequence: CDR1 SGHRS, CDR2 YFSETQ. Trimming cost V 4 bases and J 3 bases; bases outside gene matches: 7. The CDR3 coding sequence is TGCGCCAGCAGCCTGGGGACAGCGAACTACGAGCAGTACTTC. As protein: CASSLGTANYEQYF.

Concerning this clone: Its ends do not fully match the called genes, so a read error is possible. The genes are TRBV30 and TRBJ2-6; 9 bases map to TRBD2. This CDR3 has 17 amino acids. Germline V lookup: CDR1 GTSNPN, CDR2 SVGIG (reference sequence). This CDR3 is CAWSVVAGVSGANGLTF. The DNA of the CDR3 is TGTGCCTGGAGTGTCGTAGCGGGGGTGTCTGGGGCCAACGGCCTGACTTTC.

This clone was found a few times. The chain combines TRBV19 with TRBJ1-3, with a tentative D call TRBD1 (6 bases). V was pared by 8 bases and J by 0 bases, with 11 bases between. This CDR3 is 14 amino acids long. In germline, CDR1 is LNHDA, CDR2 SQIVND (reference sequence). The CDR3 protein is CASRDTSSGNTIYF. CDR3 DNA: TGTGCCAGTCGGGACACAAGCTCTGGAAACACCATATATTTT. Supplemented by reference TRBV19 and TRBJ1-3, the full variable domain reads DGGITQSPKYLFRKEGQNVTLSCEQNLNHDAMYWYRQDPGQGLRLIYYSQIVNDFQKGDIAEGYSVSREKKESFPLTVTSAQKNPTAFYLCASRDTSSGNTIYFGEGSWLTVV.

V usage is TRBV7-9 and J usage is TRBJ1-4; D is unresolved. Trimming shortened V by 7 bases and J by 2 bases, and 14 bases separated the two germline ends. There are 15 residues in the CDR3. Per germline, CDR1 SEHNR and CDR2 FQNEAQ (reference sequence). The CDR3 here is CASKLREATNEKLFF. Written as DNA, the CDR3 is TGTGCCAGCAAACTAAGAGAGGCGACTAATGAAAAACTGTTTTTT.

The chain joins TRBV2 to TRBJ1-1, with TRBD1 matching 12 bases. The germline V gene has CDR1 SNHLY and CDR2 FYNNEI. V shed 2 bases, J shed 11 bases, and the junction held 9 bases outside the gene matches. The CDR3 is 15 amino acids. The CDR3 DNA is TGTGCCAGCAGTGAATGGGACAGGGGGCGCGGGGAGGCTTTCTTT. Translating gives CASSEWDRGRGEAFF. The whole variable domain, filled in from reference TRBV2 and TRBJ1-1, reads EPEVTQTPSHQVTQMGQEVILRCVPISNHLYFYWYRQILGQKVEFLVSFYNNEISEKSEIFDDQFSVERPDGSNFTLKIRSTKLEDSAMYFCASSEWDRGRGEAFFGQGTRLTVV.

This sequence joins TRBV19 and TRBJ1-5; D not certain. V was shortened by 3 bases and J by 11 bases, with 17 bases between the two germline ends. The CDR3 length is 14 residues. Per the germline V gene, CDR1 is LNHDA and CDR2 is SQIVND (reference sequence). The CDR3 nucleotides read TGTGCCAGTAGTATTTGGGAGGGCGGGCGTTCCCAGCATTTT. Its protein is CASSIWEGGRSQHF. Supplemented by reference TRBV19 and TRBJ1-5, the full variable domain reads DGGITQSPKYLFRKEGQNVTLSCEQNLNHDAMYWYRQDPGQGLRLIYYSQIVNDFQKGDIAEGYSVSREKKESFPLTVTSAQKNPTAFYLCASSIWEGGRSQHFGDGTRLSIL.

The CDR3 region has the DNA TGTGCCAGCAGCTTCGGGACAGGATGGGTGGATGAAAAACTGTTTTTT. It yields the protein CASSFGTGWVDEKLFF. This chain links TRBV11-2 with TRBJ1-4, with 8 bases that match TRBD1. The J segment lost 6 bases and the V segment lost 3 bases, leaving 9 bases of the junction unmatched. The germline CDR1 and CDR2 sequences are SGHAT and FQNNGV. This CDR3 comprises 16 residues. Full variable domain (outside the CDR3, taken from reference TRBV11-2 and TRBJ1-4): EAGVAQSPRYKIIEKRQSVAFWCNPISGHATLYWYQQILGQGPKLLIQFQNNGVVDDSQLPKDRFSAERLKGVDSTLKIQPAKLEDSAVYLCASSFGTGWVDEKLFFGSGTQLSVL.

V and J are TRBV5-1 and TRBJ1-3; 7 nucleotides agree with TRBD1. CDR3 length: 15 amino acids. Looked up from germline, CDR1 is SGHRS and CDR2 is YFSETQ. The junction had 4 bases not matched to a gene; V was cut back by 4 bases and J by 0 bases. The chain's CDR3 is CASSRDSVSGNTIYF. The DNA for the CDR3 is TGCGCCAGCAGCAGGGACAGTGTCTCTGGAAACACCATATATTTT.

The chain uses TRBV18 and TRBJ2-7; no clear D. V gave up 2 bases and J gave up 0 bases, with 11 bases separating them. The CDR3 loop spans 15 amino acids. Germline V gives CDR1 KGHSH, CDR2 LQKENI. The CDR3 DNA follows: TGTGCCAGCTCACCAGTTACCGCGGTCTCCTACGAGCAGTACTTC. Its translation is CASSPVTAVSYEQYF.

CDR3 in amino acids: CASSDGTSGRSEEQFF. Here the CDR3 DNA reads TGTGCCAGCAGCGACGGGACTAGCGGGAGAAGTGAAGAGCAGTTCTTC. The chain couples TRBV7-6 to TRBJ2-1; 14 bases agree with TRBD2. Germline CDR1 SGHVS, CDR2 FNYEAQ. The CDR3 runs to 16 residues. Losses at the gene ends were 5 bases for V and 10 bases for J; bases not matched to a gene: 10.

This chain links TRBV5-8 with TRBJ2-7; D gene uncertain. V was shortened by 1 base and J by 1 base, with 12 bases between the two germline ends. The germline V gene has CDR1 SGHTS and CDR2 YDEGEE. This CDR3 has 15 amino acids. CDR3 sequence (DNA): TGTGCCAGCAGCTTGAACCCGGGTGCTTCCTACGAGCAGTACTTC. This sequence encodes CASSLNPGASYEQYF.

The chain carries TRBV5-4 and TRBJ2-1; 9 bases agree with TRBD2. This CDR3 is 15 amino acids long. Looked up from germline, CDR1 is SGHNT and CDR2 is YYREEE (reference sequence). Trimming at V came to 0 bases and at J to 4 bases, leaving 2 bases not matched to a gene. The DNA for the CDR3 is TGTGCCAGCAGCTTGGCTAGCGGGATGTACAATGAGCAGTTCTTC. Its protein product is CASSLASGMYNEQFF. The full variable domain, its missing parts supplied by reference TRBV5-4 and TRBJ2-1, is ETGVTQSPTHLIKTRGQQVTLRCSSQSGHNTVSWYQQALGQGPQFIFQYYREEENGRGNFPPRFSGLQFPNYSSELNVNALELDDSALYLCASSLASGMYNEQFFGPGTRLTVL.

The chain joins TRBV9 to TRBJ2-5; D is unresolved. The CDR3 loop spans 14 amino acids. V was shortened by 0 bases and J by 5 bases, with 11 bases between the two germline ends. Germline-derived CDR1 and CDR2 are SGDLS and YYNGEE. In DNA form, the CDR3 reads TGTGCCAGCAGCGTAGTCCCCACTTTGGAGACCCAGTACTTC. It codes for CASSVVPTLETQYF.

V is TRBV30 and J is TRBJ2-6; D may be TRBD1 (6 bases). Germline loops: CDR1 GTSNPN, CDR2 SVGIG (reference sequence). The CDR3 extends over 14 amino acids. Trimming took off 5 bases at V and 0 bases at J, with 8 bases between the two ends. In nucleotides, the CDR3 is TGTGCCTGGGTCAGGGGCTCTGGGGCCAACGTCCTGACTTTC. Translation: CAWVRGSGANVLTF.

CDR3 sequence: CASSLRRDRGHEQFF. CDR3 nucleotide sequence: TGTGCCAGCAGCTTACGCCGGGACAGGGGCCATGAGCAGTTCTTC. The rearrangement uses TRBV5-4 and TRBJ2-1; 10 bases are shared with TRBD1. The germline V gene encodes CDR1 SGHNT and CDR2 YYREEE (reference sequence). The V gene end was trimmed by 2 bases and the J gene end by 8 bases; junction bases not matched to a gene: 7. The CDR3 is 15 residues long.

The chain couples TRBV27 to TRBJ2-5; the D gene is possibly TRBD1 (5 bases). CDR1 is MNHEY, CDR2 SMNVEV, per germline (reference sequence). Between the trimmed V and J ends, which lost 4 bases and 3 bases, there was a span of 9 bases. CDR3 size: 13 residues. The CDR3 DNA reads TGTGCCAGCAGTTGGGCAGGGAAAGAGACCCAGTACTTC. This translates into CASSWAGKETQYF.

The chain couples TRBV2 to TRBJ2-7; D might be TRBD2 (5 bases). Germline V gene sequence: CDR1 SNHLY, CDR2 FYNNEI. This CDR3 comprises 15 residues. V lost 1 base, J lost 0 bases, and 10 bases lay in between. The CDR3 is CASSEGLSLSYEQYF. For the CDR3, the DNA is TGTGCCAGCAGTGAAGGACTATCACTCTCCTACGAGCAGTACTTC.

This clone was picked up one time. The rearrangement uses TRBV6-5 and TRBJ2-5; 10 bases are a match to TRBD2. This CDR3 spans 15 amino acids. Germline V CDR1 and CDR2: MNHEY, SVGAGI. J lost 1 base, V lost 6 bases, and 5 bases had no gene match. In DNA form, the CDR3 reads TGTGCCAGCAGCCCCGGGACTAGCGCCCAAGAGACCCAGTACTTC. This sequence encodes CASSPGTSAQETQYF.

This clone was counted once. The V gene is TRBV7-3, the J gene TRBJ1-6; D not resolved. The germline gives CDR1 SGHTA, CDR2 FQGTGA. The CDR3 extends over 15 amino acids. V shed 2 bases and J shed 6 bases, with 11 bases lying between them. This chain's CDR3 is CASSLGQLSNSPLHF. As DNA, the CDR3 is TGTGCCAGCAGCTTAGGGCAGCTGAGTAATTCACCCCTCCACTTT.

V usage is TRBV19 and J usage is TRBJ2-5; 7 bases are a match to TRBD1. Trimming removed 2 bases from V and 5 bases from J; junction bases left unmatched: 5. The CDR3 covers 14 residues. CDR1 is LNHDA and CDR2 is SQIVND in the germline V gene (reference sequence). CDR3 loop: CASSIQGGGETQYF. In DNA form, the CDR3 reads TGTGCCAGTAGTATACAAGGGGGCGGGGAGACCCAGTACTTC.

The CDR3 loop is CASSLTSGLGLEQFF. Here the CDR3 DNA reads TGTGCCAGCAGCCTGACTAGCGGTCTAGGGTTAGAGCAGTTCTTC. V gene TRBV7-8 combines with J gene TRBJ2-1; 9 nucleotides match TRBD2. Germline V gene sequence: CDR1 SGHVS, CDR2 FQNEAQ. Trimming took 5 bases from V and 10 from J; bases not matched to a gene: 12. The CDR3 is 15 amino acids.

This clone has a handful of counts. The chain is built from TRBV19 and TRBJ1-1, with 8 nucleotides matching TRBD1. This CDR3 has 18 residues. V was pared by 3 bases and J by 3 bases, with 15 bases of the junction left unmatched. Per germline, CDR1 LNHDA and CDR2 SQIVND (reference sequence). Written as DNA, the CDR3 is TGTGCCAGTAGTATCGGGACAGGCCTAAGACGGCGCGACACTGAAGCTTTCTTT. Amino acid sequence: CASSIGTGLRRRDTEAFF.

The gene calls are TRBV18 and TRBJ2-2; no clear D gene. This CDR3 spans 15 amino acids. V lost 3 bases and J 6 bases, leaving 14 bases between the germline ends. Germline values: CDR1 KGHSH, CDR2 LQKENI. CDR3 protein: CASSPSRSSAGELFF. The CDR3 coding sequence is TGTGCCAGCTCACCCTCTAGGTCGAGCGCCGGGGAGCTGTTTTTT.

V gene TRBV6-1 combines with J gene TRBJ2-1; a weak D match, TRBD2 (6 bases). The CDR3 is 15 amino acids. CDR1 and CDR2 from the germline V gene are MNHNS and SASEGT. Trimming pared 10 bases from V and 8 bases from J, leaving 24 bases between. CDR3 sequence: CANREWTSTLDEQFF. CDR3 nucleotides: TGTGCCAACCGGGAGTGGACATCTACTCTCGATGAGCAGTTCTTC.

The chain employs TRBV11-2 and TRBJ2-5, with 9 bases lining up with TRBD1. Trimming cost V 5 bases and J 2 bases; bases outside gene matches: 9. The CDR3 is 16 amino acids. CDR1 and CDR2 (germline): SGHAT, FQNNGV. CDR3 DNA sequence: TGTGCCAGCAGCCCAATGGGACAGGGCGGACAAGAGACCCAGTACTTC. Protein sequence: CASSPMGQGGQETQYF.

This chain joins TRBV5-6 and TRBJ2-2; D might be TRBD2 (5 bases). Germline loops: CDR1 SGHDT, CDR2 YYEEEE. The CDR3 extends over 17 amino acids. V was trimmed by 0 bases and J by 6 bases, leaving 18 bases between them. The CDR3 DNA follows: TGTGCCAGCAGCTTGGGAGTCGAGGGTTTTTCGGCCGGGGAGCTGTTTTTT. Translated, it gives CASSLGVEGFSAGELFF.

The chain is built from TRBV4-1 and TRBJ2-6; 8 nucleotides match TRBD1. The junction had 12 bases not matched to a gene; V was cut back by 2 bases and J by 0 bases. Germline CDR1 reads MGHRA; CDR2 reads YSYEKL. The CDR3 has 20 amino acids. The CDR3 DNA sequence: TGCGCCAGCAGCCAATTAAGGACAGGGCTAATTATCTCTGGGGCCAACGTCCTGACTTTC. It specifies CASSQLRTGLIISGANVLTF.

The chain has TRBV5-6 and TRBJ2-3; possible D gene TRBD2, 6 bases. Trimming cost V 0 bases and J 5 bases, with 13 bases left between them. CDR3 size: 15 residues. Per germline, CDR1 SGHDT and CDR2 YYEEEE. The CDR3 DNA reads TGTGCCAGCAGCTTGGCGGGGACTCGAGGAGATACGCAGTATTTT. Its protein is CASSLAGTRGDTQYF. Full variable domain (outside the CDR3, taken from reference TRBV5-6 and TRBJ2-3): DAGVTQSPTHLIKTRGQQVTLRCSPKSGHDTVSWYQQALGQGPQFIFQYYEEEERQRGNFPDRFSGHQFPNYSSELNVNALLLGDSALYLCASSLAGTRGDTQYFGPGTRLTVL.